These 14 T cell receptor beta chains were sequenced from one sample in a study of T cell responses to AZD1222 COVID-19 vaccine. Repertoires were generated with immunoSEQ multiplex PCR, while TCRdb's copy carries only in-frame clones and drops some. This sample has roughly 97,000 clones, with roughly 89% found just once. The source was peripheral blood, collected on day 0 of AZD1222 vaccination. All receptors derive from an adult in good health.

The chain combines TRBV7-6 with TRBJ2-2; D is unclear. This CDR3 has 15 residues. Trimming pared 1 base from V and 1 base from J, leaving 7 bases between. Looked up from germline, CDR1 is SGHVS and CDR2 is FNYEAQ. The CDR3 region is CASSLGGENTGELFF. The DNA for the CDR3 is TGTGCCAGCAGCTTAGGTGGGGAGAACACCGGGGAGCTGTTTTTT.

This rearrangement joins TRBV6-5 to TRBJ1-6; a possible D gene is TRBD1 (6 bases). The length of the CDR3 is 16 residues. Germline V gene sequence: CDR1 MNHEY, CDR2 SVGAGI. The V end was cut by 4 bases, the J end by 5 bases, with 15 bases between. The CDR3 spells CASSFGTPNNNSPLHF. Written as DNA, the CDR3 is TGTGCCAGCAGTTTCGGGACACCCAATAATAATTCACCCCTCCACTTT.

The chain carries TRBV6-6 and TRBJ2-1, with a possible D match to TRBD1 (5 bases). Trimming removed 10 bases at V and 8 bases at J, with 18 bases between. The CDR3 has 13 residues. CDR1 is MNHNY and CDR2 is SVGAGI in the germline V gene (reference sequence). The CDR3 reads CATLKTDSHEQFF. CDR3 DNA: TGTGCCACCCTCAAAACAGACAGTCATGAGCAGTTCTTC.

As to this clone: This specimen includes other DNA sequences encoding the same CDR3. The CDR3 region is CASSLQGNYGYTF. The CDR3 DNA reads as TGTGCCAGCAGCCTACAGGGGAACTATGGCTACACCTTC. The chain combines TRBV6-5 with TRBJ1-2, with 7 nucleotides matching TRBD1. The CDR3 extends over 13 amino acids. Per the germline V gene, CDR1 is MNHEY and CDR2 is SVGAGI. Trimming at V came to 6 bases and at J to 2 bases, leaving 3 bases not matched to a gene.

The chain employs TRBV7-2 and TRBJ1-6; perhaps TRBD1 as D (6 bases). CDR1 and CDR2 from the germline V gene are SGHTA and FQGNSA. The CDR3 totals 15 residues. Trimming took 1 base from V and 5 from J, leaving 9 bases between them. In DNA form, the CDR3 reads TGTGCCAGCAGCTTAGGGACAGCCGATAATTCACCCCTCCACTTT. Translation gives CASSLGTADNSPLHF.

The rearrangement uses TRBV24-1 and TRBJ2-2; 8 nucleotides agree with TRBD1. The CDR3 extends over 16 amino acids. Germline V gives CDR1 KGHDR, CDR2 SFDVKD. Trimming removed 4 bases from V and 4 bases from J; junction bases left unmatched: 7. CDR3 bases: TGTGCCACCAGTGACCCGGGACAGGCCCTCACCGGGGAGCTGTTTTTT. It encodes CATSDPGQALTGELFF.

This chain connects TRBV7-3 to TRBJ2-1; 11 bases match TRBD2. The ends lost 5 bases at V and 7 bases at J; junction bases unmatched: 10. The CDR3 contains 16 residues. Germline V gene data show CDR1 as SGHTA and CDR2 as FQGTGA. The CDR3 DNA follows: TGTGCCAGCAGCAAACTAGCGGGAGCAAGTAGGAATGAGCAGTTCTTC. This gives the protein CASSKLAGASRNEQFF.

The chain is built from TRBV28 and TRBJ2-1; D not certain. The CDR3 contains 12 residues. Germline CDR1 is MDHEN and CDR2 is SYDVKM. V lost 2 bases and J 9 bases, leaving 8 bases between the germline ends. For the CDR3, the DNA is TGTGCCAGCAGTTTAGGGATTAGTGAGCAGTTCTTC. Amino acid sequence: CASSLGISEQFF.

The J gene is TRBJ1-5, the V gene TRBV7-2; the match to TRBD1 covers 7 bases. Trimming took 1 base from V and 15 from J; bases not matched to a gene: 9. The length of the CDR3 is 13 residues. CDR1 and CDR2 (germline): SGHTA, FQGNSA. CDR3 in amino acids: CASSLGGQSPWHF. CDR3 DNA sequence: TGTGCCAGCAGCTTAGGGGGACAGAGCCCATGGCATTTT.

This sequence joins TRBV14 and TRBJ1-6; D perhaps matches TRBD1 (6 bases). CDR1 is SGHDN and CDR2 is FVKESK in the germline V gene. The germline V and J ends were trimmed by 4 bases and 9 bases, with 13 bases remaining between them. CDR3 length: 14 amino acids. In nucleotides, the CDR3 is TGTGCCAGCAGCCTCCGGTCACAGGGTTCACCCCTCCACTTT. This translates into CASSLRSQGSPLHF.

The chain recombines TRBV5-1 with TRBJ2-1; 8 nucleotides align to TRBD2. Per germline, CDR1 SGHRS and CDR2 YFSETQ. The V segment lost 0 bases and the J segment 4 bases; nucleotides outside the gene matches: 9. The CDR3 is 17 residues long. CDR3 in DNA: TGCGCCAGCAGCTTGGCCTTCGGTAGCGGGGTTTACAATGAGCAGTTCTTC. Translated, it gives CASSLAFGSGVYNEQFF. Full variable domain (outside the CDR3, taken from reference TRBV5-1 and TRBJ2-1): KAGVTQTPRYLIKTRGQQVTLSCSPISGHRSVSWYQQTPGQGLQFLFEYFSETQRNKGNFPGRFSGRQFSNSRSEMNVSTLELGDSALYLCASSLAFGSGVYNEQFFGPGTRLTVL.

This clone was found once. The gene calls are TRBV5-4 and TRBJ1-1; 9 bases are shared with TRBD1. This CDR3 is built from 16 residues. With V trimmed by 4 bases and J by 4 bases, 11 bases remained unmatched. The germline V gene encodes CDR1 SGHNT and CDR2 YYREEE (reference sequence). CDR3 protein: CASSPQGADRVTEAFF. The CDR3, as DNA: TGTGCCAGCAGCCCACAGGGGGCGGACAGGGTCACTGAAGCTTTCTTT.

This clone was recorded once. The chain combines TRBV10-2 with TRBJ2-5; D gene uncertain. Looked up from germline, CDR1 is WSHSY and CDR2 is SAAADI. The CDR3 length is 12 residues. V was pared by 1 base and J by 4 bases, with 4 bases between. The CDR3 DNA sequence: TGCGCCAGCAGTGAGTGGTTAGAGACCCAGTACTTC. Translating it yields CASSEWLETQYF.

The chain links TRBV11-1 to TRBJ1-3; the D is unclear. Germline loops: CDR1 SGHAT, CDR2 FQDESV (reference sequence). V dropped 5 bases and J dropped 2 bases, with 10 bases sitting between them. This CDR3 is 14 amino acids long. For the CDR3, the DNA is TGTGCCAGCAGCCCCCGTCGCACTGGAAACACCATATATTTT. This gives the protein CASSPRRTGNTIYF.